This is a list of T cell receptor beta chains from one sample in a study of control samples from healthy donors and cancer patients. The data were produced by immunoSEQ multiplex PCR, yet TCRdb's version contains in-frame clones alone and is incomplete. The sample carries approximately 180,000 clones, under 95% recorded once. Sample: blood. Source of these receptors: a woman aged 18-30 years in good health. Both conserved end residues are part of each CDR3. The D gene is left open where the match is weak. Expanded clones are given a class, and other clones once, few, many or no size at all.

V gene: TRBV18
D gene: TRBD2
clone size: .
J gene: TRBJ2-1
CDR3 DNA: TGTGCCAGCTCACCACCCGGACTAGTTGTTGAGCAGTTCTTC
CDR3 protein: CASSPPGLVVEQFF

V gene: TRBV6-5
D gene: .
clone size: .
J gene: TRBJ2-1
CDR3 DNA: TGTGCCAGCAGTTACGTTCCCCTACCAGGAGATGAGCAGTTCTTC
CDR3 protein: CASSYVPLPGDEQFF

V gene: TRBV9
D gene: .
clone size: .
J gene: TRBJ1-1
CDR3 DNA: TGTGCCAGCAGCGCGGGACAGAACACTGAAGCTTTCTTT
CDR3 protein: CASSAGQNTEAFF

V gene: TRBV21-1
D gene: .
clone size: .
J gene: TRBJ1-1
CDR3 DNA: TGTGCCAGCAGCACCCCCGGGATCCGGGTCACTGAAGCTTTCTTT
CDR3 protein: CASSTPGIRVTEAFF

V gene: TRBV6-2/TRBV6-3
D gene: .
clone size: .
J gene: TRBJ2-1
CDR3 DNA: TGTGCCAGCAGTTACTTAATAGGCTACTCCTACAATGAGCAGTTCTTC
CDR3 protein: CASSYLIGYSYNEQFF

V gene: TRBV19
D gene: .
clone size: once
J gene: TRBJ1-4
CDR3 DNA: TGTGCCAGTACCCTTCTCGGAGGGGCGGGCGAAAAACTGTTTTTT
CDR3 protein: CASTLLGGAGEKLFF

V gene: TRBV7-6
D gene: TRBD1
clone size: .
J gene: TRBJ2-5
CDR3 DNA: TGTGCCAGCAGCTCCCCGGCTTACGACAGGGACCAAGAGACCCAGTACTTC
CDR3 protein: CASSSPAYDRDQETQYF

V gene: TRBV12-3/TRBV12-4
D gene: .
clone size: .
J gene: TRBJ2-5
CDR3 DNA: TGTGCCAGCAGTTTAGGCAGGCAAGAGACCCAGTACTTC
CDR3 protein: CASSLGRQETQYF

V gene: TRBV15
D gene: .
clone size: .
J gene: TRBJ2-7
CDR3 DNA: TGTGCCACCTCCCGGGAGCCCGCCTACGAGCAGTACTTC
CDR3 protein: CATSREPAYEQYF

V gene: TRBV4-3
D gene: .
clone size: .
J gene: TRBJ1-4
CDR3 DNA: TGCGCCAGCAGCCAAAATGCACGGGGACTAGGTAATGAAAAACTGTTTTTT
CDR3 protein: CASSQNARGLGNEKLFF

V gene: TRBV10-2
D gene: .
clone size: .
J gene: TRBJ1-4
CDR3 DNA: TGCGCCAGCAGGGGGTCCGAGGCGTGGGGGGAAAAACTGTTTTTT
CDR3 protein: CASRGSEAWGEKLFF

V gene: TRBV6-5
D gene: .
clone size: once
J gene: TRBJ2-5
CDR3 DNA: TGTGCCAGCAGTTACGAGGGGGAAGAGACCCAGTACTTC
CDR3 protein: CASSYEGEETQYF

V gene: TRBV2
D gene: .
clone size: .
J gene: TRBJ1-2
CDR3 DNA: TGTGCCAGCAGTGAAGCGCTGGGGGATGGCTACACCTTC
CDR3 protein: CASSEALGDGYTF

V gene: TRBV5-5
D gene: .
clone size: .
J gene: TRBJ1-6
CDR3 DNA: TGTGCCAGCAGCTTGGATGGAAGAGGGGATTCACCCCTCCACTTT
CDR3 protein: CASSLDGRGDSPLHF

V gene: TRBV11-2
D gene: .
clone size: .
J gene: TRBJ2-7
CDR3 DNA: TGTGCCAGCACATCCGGGCCCCTCTACGAGCAGTACTTC
CDR3 protein: CASTSGPLYEQYF

V gene: TRBV28
D gene: .
clone size: .
J gene: TRBJ1-1
CDR3 DNA: TGTGCCAGCAGTTCAAGGGGTACTGAAGCTTTCTTT
CDR3 protein: CASSSRGTEAFF

V gene: TRBV6-5
D gene: .
clone size: .
J gene: TRBJ1-2
CDR3 DNA: TGTGCCAGCAAGTCGGGGGGGAGAAGTGAAGGCTACACCTTC
CDR3 protein: CASKSGGRSEGYTF

V gene: TRBV7-9
D gene: .
clone size: .
J gene: TRBJ1-2
CDR3 DNA: TGTGCCAGCAGCTTAGTGGGGTCCCTCTATGGCTACACCTTC
CDR3 protein: CASSLVGSLYGYTF

V gene: TRBV19
D gene: .
clone size: .
J gene: TRBJ1-1
CDR3 DNA: TGTGCCAGTAGTATGAGGCCGGGGTCTATTGAAGCTTTCTTT
CDR3 protein: CASSMRPGSIEAFF

V gene: TRBV12-5
D gene: TRBD1
clone size: .
J gene: TRBJ1-2
CDR3 DNA: TGTGCTAGTGGCAGACAGGGCAGTGGCTACACCTTC
CDR3 protein: CASGRQGSGYTF

V gene: TRBV9
D gene: .
clone size: .
J gene: TRBJ1-5
CDR3 DNA: TGTGCCAGCAGCGGATCCTCAACAGGTCCCCAGCATTTT
CDR3 protein: CASSGSSTGPQHF

V gene: TRBV27
D gene: TRBD1
clone size: .
J gene: TRBJ1-1
CDR3 DNA: TGTGCCAGCAGTTTCCGGACAGGGGGGACTGAAGCTTTCTTT
CDR3 protein: CASSFRTGGTEAFF

V gene: TRBV11-3
D gene: .
clone size: .
J gene: TRBJ2-7
CDR3 DNA: TGTGCCAGCAGCCCGACCAGGGGTCTGTACGAGCAGTACTTC
CDR3 protein: CASSPTRGLYEQYF

V gene: TRBV6-5
D gene: .
clone size: .
J gene: TRBJ2-5
CDR3 DNA: TGTGCCAGCAGTTACGACCCAGGACAGAGTCTGGAGACCCAGTACTTC
CDR3 protein: CASSYDPGQSLETQYF

V gene: TRBV6-5
D gene: .
clone size: .
J gene: TRBJ1-1
CDR3 DNA: TGTGCCAGCAGCGCCCAGGGGCTTGAAGCTTTCTTT
CDR3 protein: CASSAQGLEAFF

V gene: TRBV2
D gene: TRBD1
clone size: .
J gene: TRBJ1-3
CDR3 DNA: TGTGCCAGCAGTGAAGACAGGGGGCCTGGAAACACCATATATTTT
CDR3 protein: CASSEDRGPGNTIYF

V gene: TRBV5-4
D gene: TRBD1
clone size: .
J gene: TRBJ2-3
CDR3 DNA: TGTGCCAGCACCGTTCAGGGGGCCGCGAAAGATACGCAGTATTTT
CDR3 protein: CASTVQGAAKDTQYF

V gene: TRBV21-1
D gene: .
clone size: .
J gene: TRBJ1-3
CDR3 DNA: TGTGCCAGCAGCAAAAAGCAAGAGGCGAACACCATATATTTT
CDR3 protein: CASSKKQEANTIYF

V gene: TRBV3-1/TRBV3-2
D gene: .
clone size: .
J gene: TRBJ1-6
CDR3 DNA: TGTGCCAGCAGCCAAAATATTGAGGGGGACTCACCCCTCCACTTT
CDR3 protein: CASSQNIEGDSPLHF

V gene: TRBV6-5
D gene: TRBD2
clone size: .
J gene: TRBJ2-7
CDR3 DNA: TGTGCCAGCAGTTACTCATCTAGCGGGGCCTACGAGCAGTACTTC
CDR3 protein: CASSYSSSGAYEQYF

V gene: TRBV2
D gene: TRBD2
clone size: .
J gene: TRBJ2-1
CDR3 DNA: TGTGCCAGAGGGACTAGCGGGGGTGAGCAGTTCTTC
CDR3 protein: CARGTSGGEQFF